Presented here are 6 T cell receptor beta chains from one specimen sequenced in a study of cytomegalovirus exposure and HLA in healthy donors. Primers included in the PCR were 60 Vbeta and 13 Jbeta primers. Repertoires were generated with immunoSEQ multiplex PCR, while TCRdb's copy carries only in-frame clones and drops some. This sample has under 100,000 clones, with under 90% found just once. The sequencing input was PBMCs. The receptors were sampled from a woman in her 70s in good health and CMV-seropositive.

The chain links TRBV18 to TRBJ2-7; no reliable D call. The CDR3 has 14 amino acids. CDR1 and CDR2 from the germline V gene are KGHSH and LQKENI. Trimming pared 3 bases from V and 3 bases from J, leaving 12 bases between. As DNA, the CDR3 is TGTGCCAGCTCACCTGCACAGCAGATCTACGAGCAGTACTTC. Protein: CASSPAQQIYEQYF. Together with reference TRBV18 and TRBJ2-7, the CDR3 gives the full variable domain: NAGVMQNPRHLVRRRGQEARLRCSPMKGHSHVYWYRQLPEEGLKFMVYLQKENIIDESGMPKERFSAEFPKEGPSILRIQQVVRGDSAAYFCASSPAQQIYEQYFGPGTRLTVT.

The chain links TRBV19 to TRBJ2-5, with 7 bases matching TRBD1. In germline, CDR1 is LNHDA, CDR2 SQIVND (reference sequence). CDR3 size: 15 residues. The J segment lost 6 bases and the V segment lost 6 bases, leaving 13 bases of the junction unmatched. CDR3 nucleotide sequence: TGTGCCAGTAGCCCTGCGACAGGGATCAGGAAGACCCAGTACTTC. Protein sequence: CASSPATGIRKTQYF. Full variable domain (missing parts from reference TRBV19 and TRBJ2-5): DGGITQSPKYLFRKEGQNVTLSCEQNLNHDAMYWYRQDPGQGLRLIYYSQIVNDFQKGDIAEGYSVSREKKESFPLTVTSAQKNPTAFYLCASSPATGIRKTQYFGPGTRLLVL.

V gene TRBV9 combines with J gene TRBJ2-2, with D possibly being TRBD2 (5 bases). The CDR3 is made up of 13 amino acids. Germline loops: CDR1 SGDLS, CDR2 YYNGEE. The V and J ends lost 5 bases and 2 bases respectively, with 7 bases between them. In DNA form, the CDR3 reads TGTGCCAGCAGGAGGGAAAACACCGGGGAGCTGTTTTTT. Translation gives CASRRENTGELFF.

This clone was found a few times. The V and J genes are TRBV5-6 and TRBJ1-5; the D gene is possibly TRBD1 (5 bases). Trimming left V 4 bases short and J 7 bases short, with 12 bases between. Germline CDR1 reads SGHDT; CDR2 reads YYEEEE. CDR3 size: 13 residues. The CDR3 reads CASSRQTRQPQHF. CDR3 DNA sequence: TGTGCCAGCAGCCGACAGACTAGGCAGCCCCAGCATTTT.

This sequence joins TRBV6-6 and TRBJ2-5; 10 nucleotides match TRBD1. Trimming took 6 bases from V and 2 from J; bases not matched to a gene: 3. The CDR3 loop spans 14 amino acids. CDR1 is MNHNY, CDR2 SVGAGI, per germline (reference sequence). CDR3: CASRGTGAQETQYF. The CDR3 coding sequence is TGTGCCAGCAGAGGGACAGGGGCGCAAGAGACCCAGTACTTC.

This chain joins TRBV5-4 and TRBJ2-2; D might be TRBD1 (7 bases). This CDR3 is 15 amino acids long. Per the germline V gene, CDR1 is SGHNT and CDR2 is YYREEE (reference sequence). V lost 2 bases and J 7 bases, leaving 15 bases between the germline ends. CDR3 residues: CASSFLQGGLGELFF. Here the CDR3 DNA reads TGTGCCAGCAGCTTCTTGCAGGGGGGTCTCGGGGAGCTGTTTTTT.